This TCR beta chain was profiled in a study of monozygotic twins with cystic fibrosis. Findings of the study overall: Clonality was generally low (median roughly 0.01), higher in the most severe patients. Monozygotic CF twins shared more identical nucleotide clonotypes than unrelated patients.

Trimming removed 7 bases at V and 6 bases at J, with 12 bases between. CDR1 and CDR2 (germline): MNHNS, SASEGT. This CDR3 spans 12 amino acids. A word on this clone: Its antigen is as yet unknown.

The data were produced by immunoSEQ multiplex PCR, yet TCRdb's version contains in-frame clones alone and is incomplete. The table has fewer than 30,000 clones, about nine tenths seen once. Sequenced sample: blood. This clonotype was obtained from a girl aged 2-10 years with cystic fibrosis. V and J are TRBV6-1 and TRBJ1-2, with D tentatively TRBD1 (5 bases). The CDR3 reads CASNSGGNGYTF. The CDR3 DNA is TGTGCCAGCAATTCGGGGGGGAATGGCTACACCTTC.